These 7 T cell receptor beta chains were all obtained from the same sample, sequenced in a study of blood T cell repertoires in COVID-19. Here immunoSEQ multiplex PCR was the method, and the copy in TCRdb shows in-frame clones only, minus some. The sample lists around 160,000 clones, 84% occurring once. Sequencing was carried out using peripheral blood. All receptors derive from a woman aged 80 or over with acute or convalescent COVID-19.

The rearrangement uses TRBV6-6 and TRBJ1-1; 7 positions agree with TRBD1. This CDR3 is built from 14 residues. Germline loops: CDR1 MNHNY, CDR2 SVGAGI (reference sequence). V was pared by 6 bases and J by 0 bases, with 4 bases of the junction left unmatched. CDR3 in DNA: TGTGCCAGCAGCCCACAGGGGTTGAACACTGAAGCTTTCTTT. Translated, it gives CASSPQGLNTEAFF.

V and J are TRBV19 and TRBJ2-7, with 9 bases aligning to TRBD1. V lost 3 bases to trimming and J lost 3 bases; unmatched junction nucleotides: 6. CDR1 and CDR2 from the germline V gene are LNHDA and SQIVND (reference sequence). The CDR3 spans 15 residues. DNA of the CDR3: TGTGCCAGTAGTATGGGACAGGGATCAAACTACGAGCAGTACTTC. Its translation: CASSMGQGSNYEQYF.

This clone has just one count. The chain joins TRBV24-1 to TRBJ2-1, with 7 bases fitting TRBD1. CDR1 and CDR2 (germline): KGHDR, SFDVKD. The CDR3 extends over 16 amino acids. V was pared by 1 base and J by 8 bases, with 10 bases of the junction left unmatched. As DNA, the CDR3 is TGTGCCACCAGTGATTTATCACAGGGGCGCATCGATGAGCAGTTCTTC. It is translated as CATSDLSQGRIDEQFF.

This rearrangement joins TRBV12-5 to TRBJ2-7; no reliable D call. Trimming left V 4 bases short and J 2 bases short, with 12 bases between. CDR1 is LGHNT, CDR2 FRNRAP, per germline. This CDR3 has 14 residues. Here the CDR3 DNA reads TGTGCTAGTGGTTCCTTCCCGGTCACCTACGAGCAGTACTTC. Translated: CASGSFPVTYEQYF.

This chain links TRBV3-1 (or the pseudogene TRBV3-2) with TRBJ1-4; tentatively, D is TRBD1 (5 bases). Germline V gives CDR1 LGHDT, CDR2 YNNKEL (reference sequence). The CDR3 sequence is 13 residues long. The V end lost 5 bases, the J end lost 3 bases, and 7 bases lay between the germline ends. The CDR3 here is CASSSGANEKLFF. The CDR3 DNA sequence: TGTGCCAGCAGCTCGGGGGCTAATGAAAAACTGTTTTTT.

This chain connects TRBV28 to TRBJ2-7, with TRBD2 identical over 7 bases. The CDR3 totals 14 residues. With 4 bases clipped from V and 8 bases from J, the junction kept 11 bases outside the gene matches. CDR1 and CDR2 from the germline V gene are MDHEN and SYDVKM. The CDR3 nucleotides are TGTGCCAGCAGTTCACTAGCGTTCGACCGTCAGCAGTACTTC. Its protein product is CASSSLAFDRQQYF. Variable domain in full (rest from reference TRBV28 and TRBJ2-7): DVKVTQSSRYLVKRTGEKVFLECVQDMDHENMFWYRQDPGLGLRLIYFSYDVKMKEKGDIPEGYSVSREKKERFSLILESASTNQTSMYLCASSSLAFDRQQYFGPGTRLTVT.

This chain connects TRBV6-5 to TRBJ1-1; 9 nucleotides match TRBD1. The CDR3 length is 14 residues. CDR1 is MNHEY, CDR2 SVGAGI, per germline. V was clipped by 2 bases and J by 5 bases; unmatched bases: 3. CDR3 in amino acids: CASSYGTGRTEAFF. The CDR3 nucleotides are TGTGCCAGCAGTTACGGGACAGGGAGGACTGAAGCTTTCTTT.